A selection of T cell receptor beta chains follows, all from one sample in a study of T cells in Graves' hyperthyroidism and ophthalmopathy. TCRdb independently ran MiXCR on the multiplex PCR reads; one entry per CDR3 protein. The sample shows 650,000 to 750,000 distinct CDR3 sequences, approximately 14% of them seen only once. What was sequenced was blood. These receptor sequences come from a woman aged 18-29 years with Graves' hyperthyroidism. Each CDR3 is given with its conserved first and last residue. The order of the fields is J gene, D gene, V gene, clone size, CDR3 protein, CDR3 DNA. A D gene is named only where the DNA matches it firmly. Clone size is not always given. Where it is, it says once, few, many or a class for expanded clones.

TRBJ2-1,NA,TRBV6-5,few,CASSYSDSYNEQFF,TGTGCCAGCAGTTACTCTGACAGCTACAATGAGCAGTTCTTC
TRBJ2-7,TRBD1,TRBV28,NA,CATEPGQGRTEQYF,TGTGCCACCGAACCGGGACAGGGGCGGACCGAGCAGTACTTC
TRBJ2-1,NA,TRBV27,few,CASSYRSREYNEQFF,TGTGCCAGCAGTTACCGGTCCCGCGAATACAATGAGCAGTTCTTC
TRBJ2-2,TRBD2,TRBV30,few,CAWSRLAGGPGELFF,TGTGCCTGGAGCAGACTAGCGGGAGGGCCCGGGGAGCTGTTTTTT
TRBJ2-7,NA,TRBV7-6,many,CASSLSPSGEQYF,TGTGCCAGCAGCCTCTCCCCGTCTGGCGAGCAGTACTTC
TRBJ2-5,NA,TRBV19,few,CASSRGTNQETQYF,TGTGCCAGTAGTCGGGGAACCAACCAAGAGACCCAGTACTTC
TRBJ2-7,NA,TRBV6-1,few,CVTASQGNLNEQYF,TGTGTCACAGCGTCCCAGGGGAACCTCAACGAGCAGTACTTC
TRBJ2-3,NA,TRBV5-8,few,CASSRGRSDTQYF,TGTGCCAGCAGCCGAGGCAGATCAGATACGCAGTATTTT
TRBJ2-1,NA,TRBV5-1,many,CASSLGTPAYNEQFF,TGCGCCAGCAGCCTCGGGACGCCCGCCTACAATGAGCAGTTCTTC
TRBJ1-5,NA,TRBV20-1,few,CSALDGGGNQPQHF,TGCAGTGCCCTCGATGGGGGGGGCAATCAGCCCCAGCATTTT
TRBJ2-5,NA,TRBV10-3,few,CAISEMRSGQETQYF,TGTGCCATCAGTGAGATGAGAAGCGGCCAAGAGACCCAGTACTTC
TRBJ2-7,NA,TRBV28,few,CVTLQGGVSYEQYF,TGTGTAACATTACAGGGGGGGGTCTCCTACGAGCAGTACTTC
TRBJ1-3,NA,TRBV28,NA,CASSLGTYSGNTIYF,TGTGCCAGCAGTTTAGGGACCTACTCTGGAAACACCATATATTTT
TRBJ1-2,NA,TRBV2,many,CASPGTYNYGYTF,TGTGCCAGCCCCGGGACTTATAACTATGGCTACACCTTC
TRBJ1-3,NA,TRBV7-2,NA,CASSLMGGAGNTIYF,TGTGCCAGCAGCTTAATGGGGGGAGCTGGAAACACCATATATTTT
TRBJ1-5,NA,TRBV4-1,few,CASSQGAPGNQPQHF,TGCGCCAGCAGCCAAGGGGCCCCCGGCAATCAGCCCCAGCATTTT
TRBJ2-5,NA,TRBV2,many,CASSEQGQETQYF,TGTGCCAGCAGTGAACAGGGGCAAGAGACCCAGTACTTC
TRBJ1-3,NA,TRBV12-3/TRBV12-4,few,CASSFMLETGTGNTIYF,TGTGCCAGCAGTTTCATGCTCGAAACAGGGACTGGAAACACCATATATTTT
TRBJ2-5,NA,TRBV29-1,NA,CSAQKGMAAQYF,TGCAGCGCCCAAAAAGGAATGGCGGCCCAGTACTTC
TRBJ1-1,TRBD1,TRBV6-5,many,CASSYSGQGAVGAFF,TGTGCCAGCAGTTACTCTGGACAGGGGGCTGTTGGAGCTTTCTTT
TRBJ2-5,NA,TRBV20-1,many,CSAKRDGGETQYF,TGCAGTGCTAAGCGGGACGGGGGCGAGACCCAGTACTTC
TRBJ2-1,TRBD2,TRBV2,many,CASSEALRVAGYNEQFF,TGTGCCAGCAGTGAAGCGCTCAGAGTAGCGGGTTACAATGAGCAGTTCTTC
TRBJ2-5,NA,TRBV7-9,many,CASSLTPGPGKGQQTQYF,TGTGCCAGCAGCTTAACCCCTGGTCCAGGCAAGGGCCAACAGACCCAGTACTTC
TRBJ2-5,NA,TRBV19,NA,CASSGRRSLRETQYF,TGTGCCAGTAGTGGGCGACGGAGCTTACGGGAGACCCAGTACTTC
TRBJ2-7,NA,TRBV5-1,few,CASSVLGTSSSYEQYF,TGCGCCAGCAGCGTCCTCGGGACCTCGAGCTCCTACGAGCAGTACTTC
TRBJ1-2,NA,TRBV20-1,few,CSARAGFTNYGYTF,TGCAGTGCTAGAGCGGGGTTTACTAACTATGGCTACACCTTC
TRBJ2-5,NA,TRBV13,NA,CASSLVGGDYRQETQYF,TGTGCCAGCAGCTTAGTTGGGGGCGACTACCGCCAAGAGACCCAGTACTTC
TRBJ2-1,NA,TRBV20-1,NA,CSARDGPRSYNEQFF,TGCAGTGCTAGAGATGGTCCAAGATCCTACAATGAGCAGTTCTTC
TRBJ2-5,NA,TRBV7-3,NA,CASSLNGGMGETQYF,TGTGCCAGCAGCTTAAATGGAGGGATGGGGGAGACCCAGTACTTC
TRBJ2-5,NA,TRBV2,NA,CASNMLGETQYF,TGTGCCAGCAACATGTTGGGGGAGACCCAGTACTTC
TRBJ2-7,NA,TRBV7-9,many,CASSLVAPHYEQYF,TGTGCCAGCAGCTTAGTAGCCCCGCATTACGAGCAGTACTTC
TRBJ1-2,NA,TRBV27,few,CASSLSVTGPGGYTF,TGTGCCAGCAGTTTATCGGTAACAGGGCCGGGTGGCTACACCTTC
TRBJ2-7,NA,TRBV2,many,CASSEQDRASYEQYF,TGTGCCAGCAGTGAACAGGACAGAGCCTCCTACGAGCAGTACTTC
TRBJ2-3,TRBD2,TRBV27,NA,CASSWGLAADTQYF,TGTGCCAGCAGTTGGGGACTAGCGGCAGATACGCAGTATTTT
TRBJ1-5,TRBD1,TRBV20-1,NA,CSVLTGGLHQPQHF,TGCAGTGTCCTGACAGGGGGCCTGCATCAGCCCCAGCATTTT
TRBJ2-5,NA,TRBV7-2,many,CASSLGPVGTQYF,TGTGCCAGCAGCTTGGGTCCGGTTGGAACCCAGTACTTC
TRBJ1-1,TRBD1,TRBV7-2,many,CASSLLQGVAEAFF,TGTGCCAGCAGCTTACTTCAGGGGGTCGCTGAAGCTTTCTTT
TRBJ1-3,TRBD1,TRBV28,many,CASSRTGGTRNTIYF,TGTGCCAGCAGTAGGACAGGTGGGACTCGAAACACCATATATTTT
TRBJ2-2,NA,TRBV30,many,CAWSVTLFSGENTGELFF,TGTGCCTGGAGTGTTACACTCTTTAGCGGAGAGAACACCGGGGAGCTGTTTTTT
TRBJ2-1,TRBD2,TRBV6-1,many,CASSFRTSGRASEQFF,TGTGCCAGCAGTTTCCGTACTAGCGGGAGGGCCAGTGAGCAGTTCTTC
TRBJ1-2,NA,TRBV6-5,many,CASSYSKAARYGYTF,TGTGCCAGCAGTTACTCGAAGGCAGCGCGCTATGGCTACACCTTC
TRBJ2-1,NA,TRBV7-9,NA,CASMRAVHNEQFF,TGTGCCAGCATGCGAGCGGTGCACAATGAGCAGTTCTTC
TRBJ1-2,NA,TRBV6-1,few,CASRYPDSGGYTF,TGTGCCAGCCGATACCCTGACTCCGGGGGCTACACCTTC
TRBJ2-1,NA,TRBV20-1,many,CSAMANYNEQFF,TGCAGTGCTATGGCTAACTACAATGAGCAGTTCTTC
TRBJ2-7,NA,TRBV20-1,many,CSARVSGPVREQYF,TGCAGTGCTAGAGTGTCGGGGCCGGTGAGGGAGCAGTACTTC
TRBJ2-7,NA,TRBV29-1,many,CSVGTFSYEQYF,TGCAGCGTTGGTACCTTCTCCTACGAGCAGTACTTC
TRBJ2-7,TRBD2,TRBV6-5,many,CASSYSLAGGPGEQYF,TGTGCCAGCAGTTACTCGTTAGCGGGAGGGCCAGGCGAGCAGTACTTC
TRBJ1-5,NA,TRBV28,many,CASSTRVGGQSGAQHF,TGTGCCAGCAGTACCAGGGTGGGGGGCCAGTCAGGGGCCCAGCATTTT
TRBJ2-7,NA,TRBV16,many,CASSQWKRIYEQYF,TGTGCCAGCAGCCAATGGAAGCGCATCTACGAGCAGTACTTC
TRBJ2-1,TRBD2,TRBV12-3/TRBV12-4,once,CASSPGGRNNEQFF,TGTGCCAGCAGTCCTGGCGGGAGAAACAATGAGCAGTTCTTC
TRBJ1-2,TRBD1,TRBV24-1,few,CATSDRGQGTHGYTF,TGTGCCACCAGTGACCGGGGACAGGGGACCCATGGCTACACCTTC
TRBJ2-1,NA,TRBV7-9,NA,CASAGASDNEQFF,TGTGCCAGCGCAGGGGCTAGTGACAATGAGCAGTTCTTC
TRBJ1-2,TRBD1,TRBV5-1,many,CASSLVTGYGYTF,TGCGCCAGCAGCTTGGTGACAGGGTATGGCTACACCTTC